Only one count was recorded for the clone carrying this T cell receptor beta chain. Germline CDR1 MNHEY, CDR2 SMNVEV (reference sequence). CDR3 length: 15 amino acids. With V trimmed by 6 bases and J by 7 bases, 13 bases remained unmatched. This entry comes from a study of T cell responses to AZD1222 COVID-19 vaccine. Profiled with immunoSEQ multiplex PCR; TCRdb holds only in-frame clones, not every one. Of more than 95,000 clones in the sample, about 90% were seen once. The chain has TRBV27 and TRBJ1-2; 8 positions agree with TRBD1. Sequences were derived from peripheral blood, sampled on day 0 of MenACWY control vaccination. The receptor was isolated from an adult in good health. This CDR3 is CASRDDDRGVFGYTF. In DNA, the CDR3 is TGTGCCAGCAGGGATGACGACAGGGGAGTGTTTGGCTACACCTTC.